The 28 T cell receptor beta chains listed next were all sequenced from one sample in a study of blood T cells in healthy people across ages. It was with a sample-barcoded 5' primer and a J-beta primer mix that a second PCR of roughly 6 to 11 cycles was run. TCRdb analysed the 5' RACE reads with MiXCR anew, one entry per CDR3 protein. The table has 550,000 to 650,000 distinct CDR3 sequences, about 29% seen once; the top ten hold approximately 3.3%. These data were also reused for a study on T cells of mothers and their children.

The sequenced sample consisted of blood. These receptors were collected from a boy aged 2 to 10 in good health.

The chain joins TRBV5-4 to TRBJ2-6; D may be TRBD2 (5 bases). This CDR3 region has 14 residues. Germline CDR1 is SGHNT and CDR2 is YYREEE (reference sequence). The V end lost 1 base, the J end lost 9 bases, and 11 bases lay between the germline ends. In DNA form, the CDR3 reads TGTGCCAGCAGCTTGACGGGGATGGGCAACGTCCTGACTTTC. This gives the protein CASSLTGMGNVLTF.

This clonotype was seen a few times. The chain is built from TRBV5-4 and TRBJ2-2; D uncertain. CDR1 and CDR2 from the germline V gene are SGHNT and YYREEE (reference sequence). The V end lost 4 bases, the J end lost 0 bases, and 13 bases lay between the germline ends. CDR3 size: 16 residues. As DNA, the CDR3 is TGTGCCAGCAGCGCAAAGACTTCATCGAACACCGGGGAGCTGTTTTTT. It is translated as CASSAKTSSNTGELFF.

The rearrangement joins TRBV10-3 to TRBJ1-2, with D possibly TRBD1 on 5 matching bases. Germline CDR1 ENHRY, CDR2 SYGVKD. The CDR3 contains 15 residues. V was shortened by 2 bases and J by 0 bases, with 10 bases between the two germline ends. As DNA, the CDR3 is TGTGCCATCAGTGAGGGGGCCGAACCTAACTATGGCTACACCTTC. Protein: CAISEGAEPNYGYTF.

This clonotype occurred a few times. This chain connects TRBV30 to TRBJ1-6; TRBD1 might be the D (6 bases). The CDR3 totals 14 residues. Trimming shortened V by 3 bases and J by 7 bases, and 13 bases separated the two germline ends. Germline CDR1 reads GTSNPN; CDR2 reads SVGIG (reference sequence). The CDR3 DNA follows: TGTGCCTGGAGGGGGGGGGCGAGGAATTCACCCCTCCACTTT. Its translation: CAWRGGARNSPLHF.

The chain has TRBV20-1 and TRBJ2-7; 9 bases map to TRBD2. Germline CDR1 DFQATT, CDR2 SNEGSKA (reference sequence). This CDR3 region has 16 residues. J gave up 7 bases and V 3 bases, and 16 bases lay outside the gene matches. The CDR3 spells CSASPRGGSGSSEQYF. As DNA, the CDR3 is TGCAGTGCTAGCCCCCGGGGGGGTAGCGGGAGCTCAGAGCAGTACTTC.

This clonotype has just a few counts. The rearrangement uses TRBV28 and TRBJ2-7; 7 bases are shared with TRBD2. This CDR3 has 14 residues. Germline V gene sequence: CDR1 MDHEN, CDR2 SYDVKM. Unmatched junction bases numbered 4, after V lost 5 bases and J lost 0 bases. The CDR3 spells CASSISGPSYEQYF. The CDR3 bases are TGTGCCAGCAGTATTAGCGGGCCCTCCTACGAGCAGTACTTC.

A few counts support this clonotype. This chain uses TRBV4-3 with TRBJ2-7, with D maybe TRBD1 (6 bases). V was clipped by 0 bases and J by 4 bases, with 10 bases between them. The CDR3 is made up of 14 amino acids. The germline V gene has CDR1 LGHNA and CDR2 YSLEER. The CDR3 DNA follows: TGCGCCAGCAGCCAAGAAGCCAGGGGTTACGAGCAGTACTTC. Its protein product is CASSQEARGYEQYF.

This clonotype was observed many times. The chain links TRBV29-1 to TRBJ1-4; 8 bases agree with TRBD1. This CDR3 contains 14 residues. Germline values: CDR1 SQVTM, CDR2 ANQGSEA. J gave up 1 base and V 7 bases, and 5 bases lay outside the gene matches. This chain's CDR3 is CSAGQGGTNEKLFF. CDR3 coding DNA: TGCAGCGCCGGACAGGGAGGAACTAATGAAAAACTGTTTTTT.

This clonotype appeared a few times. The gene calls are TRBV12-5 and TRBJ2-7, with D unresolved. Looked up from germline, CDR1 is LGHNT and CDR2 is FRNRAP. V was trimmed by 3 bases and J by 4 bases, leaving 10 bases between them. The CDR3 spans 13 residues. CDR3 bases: TGTGCTAGTGGTTTCGCCTGGAGTTACGAGCAGTACTTC. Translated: CASGFAWSYEQYF. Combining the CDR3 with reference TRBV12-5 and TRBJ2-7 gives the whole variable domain DARVTQTPRHKVTEMGQEVTMRCQPILGHNTVFWYRQTMMQGLELLAYFRNRAPLDDSGMPKDRFSAEMPDATLATLKIQPSEPRDSAVYFCASGFAWSYEQYFGPGTRLTVT.

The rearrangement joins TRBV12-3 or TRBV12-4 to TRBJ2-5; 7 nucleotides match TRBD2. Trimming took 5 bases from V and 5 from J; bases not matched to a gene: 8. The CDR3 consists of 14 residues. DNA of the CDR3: TGTGCCAGCAGTAAAACCGGGACTATGGAGACCCAGTACTTC. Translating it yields CASSKTGTMETQYF.

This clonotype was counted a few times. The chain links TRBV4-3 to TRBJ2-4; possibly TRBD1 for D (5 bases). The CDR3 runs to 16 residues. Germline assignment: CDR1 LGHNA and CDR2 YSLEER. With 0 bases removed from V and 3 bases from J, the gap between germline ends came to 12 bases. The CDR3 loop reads CASSQESRANKNIQYF. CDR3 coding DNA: TGCGCCAGCAGCCAAGAAAGCAGGGCTAACAAAAACATTCAGTACTTC.

DNA for the CDR3: TGTGCCAGCAGCTTGCGGCTCACTCCCCAGGAGACCCAGTACTTC. It specifies CASSLRLTPQETQYF. The V call is TRBV7-9, the J call TRBJ2-5, with D unclear. The V gene lost 3 bases and the J gene lost 5 bases, with 16 bases spanning the gap. The CDR3 runs 15 residues. From germline, CDR1 is SEHNR and CDR2 FQNEAQ (reference sequence).

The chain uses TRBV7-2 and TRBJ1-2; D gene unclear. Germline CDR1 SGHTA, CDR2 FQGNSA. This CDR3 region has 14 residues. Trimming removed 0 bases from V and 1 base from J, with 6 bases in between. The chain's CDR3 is CASSLAALNYGYTF. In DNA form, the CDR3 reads TGTGCCAGCAGCTTAGCAGCGCTTAACTATGGCTACACCTTC.

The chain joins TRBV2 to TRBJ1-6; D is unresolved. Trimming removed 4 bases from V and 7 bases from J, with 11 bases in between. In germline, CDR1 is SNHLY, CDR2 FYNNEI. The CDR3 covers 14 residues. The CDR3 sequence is CASSGRIGNSPLHF. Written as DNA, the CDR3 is TGTGCCAGCAGTGGCCGCATAGGGAATTCACCCCTCCACTTT.

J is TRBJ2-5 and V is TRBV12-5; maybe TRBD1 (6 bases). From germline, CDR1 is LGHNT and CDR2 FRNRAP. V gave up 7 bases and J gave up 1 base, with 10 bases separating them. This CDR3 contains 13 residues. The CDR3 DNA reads TGTGCTAGTGTCCAGGGGACCCAAGAGACCCAGTACTTC. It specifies CASVQGTQETQYF.

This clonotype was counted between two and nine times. The CDR3 nucleotides are TGTGCCAGTAATCAGGTAGCGGGAGTGGTTGAGACCCAGTACTTC. Translated: CASNQVAGVVETQYF. The chain uses TRBV19 and TRBJ2-5; 9 bases align to TRBD2. The CDR3 loop spans 15 amino acids. Germline loops: CDR1 LNHDA, CDR2 SQIVND (reference sequence). V was clipped by 7 bases and J by 5 bases; unmatched bases: 11.

CDR3 nucleotide sequence: TGTGCCAGCAGCTTAGCTAGCGGGGGCCCGGTCGCTCCAGCCAAAAACATTCAGTACTTC. It is translated as CASSLASGGPVAPAKNIQYF. V gene TRBV7-2 combines with J gene TRBJ2-4, with 9 bases aligning to TRBD2. With V trimmed by 0 bases and J by 0 bases, 12 bases remained unmatched. CDR1 and CDR2 from the germline V gene are SGHTA and FQGNSA. The CDR3 is 20 residues long.

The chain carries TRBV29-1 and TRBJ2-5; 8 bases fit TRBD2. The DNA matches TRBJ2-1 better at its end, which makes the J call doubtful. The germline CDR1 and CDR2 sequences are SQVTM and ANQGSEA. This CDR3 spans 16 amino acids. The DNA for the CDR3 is TGCAGCGTTGAAGACCTGATTAGCGGGATTAGCTATGAGCAGTTCTTC. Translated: CSVEDLISGISYEQFF.

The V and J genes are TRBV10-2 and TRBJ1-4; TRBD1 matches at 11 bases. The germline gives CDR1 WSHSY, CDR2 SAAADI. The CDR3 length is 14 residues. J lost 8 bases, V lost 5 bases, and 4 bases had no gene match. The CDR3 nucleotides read TGCGCCAGCAGTTGGGGACAGGGGGAGGAAAAACTGTTTTTT. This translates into CASSWGQGEEKLFF.

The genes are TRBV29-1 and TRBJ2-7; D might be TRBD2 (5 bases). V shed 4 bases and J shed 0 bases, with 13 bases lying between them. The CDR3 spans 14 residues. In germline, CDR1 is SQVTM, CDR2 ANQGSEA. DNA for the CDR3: TGCAGCGTTGTTTTCCAGCGGAGCTCCTACGAGCAGTACTTC. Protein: CSVVFQRSSYEQYF.

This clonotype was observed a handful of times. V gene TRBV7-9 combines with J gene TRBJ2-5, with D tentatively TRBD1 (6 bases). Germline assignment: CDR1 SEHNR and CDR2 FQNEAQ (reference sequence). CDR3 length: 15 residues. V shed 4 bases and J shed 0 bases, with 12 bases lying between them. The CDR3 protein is CASSWDKLNQETQYF. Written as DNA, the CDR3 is TGTGCCAGCAGCTGGGACAAGTTAAACCAAGAGACCCAGTACTTC. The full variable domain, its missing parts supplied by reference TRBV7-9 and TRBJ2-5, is DTGVSQNPRHKITKRGQNVTFRCDPISEHNRLYWYRQTLGQGPEFLTYFQNEAQLEKSRLLSDRFSAERPKGSFSTLEIQRTEQGDSAMYLCASSWDKLNQETQYFGPGTRLLVL.

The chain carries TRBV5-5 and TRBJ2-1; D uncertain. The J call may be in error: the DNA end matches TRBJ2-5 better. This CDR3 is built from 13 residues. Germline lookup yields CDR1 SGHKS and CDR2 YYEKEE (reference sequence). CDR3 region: CASSSAPVETQYF. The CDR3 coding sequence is TGTGCCAGCAGCTCGGCACCAGTGGAGACCCAGTACTTC.

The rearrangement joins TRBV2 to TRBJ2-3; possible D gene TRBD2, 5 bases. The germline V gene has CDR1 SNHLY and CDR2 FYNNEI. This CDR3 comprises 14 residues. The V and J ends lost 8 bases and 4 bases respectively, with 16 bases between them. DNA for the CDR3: TGTGCCAGCCTTCCGGCAGTGGGAGCAGATACGCAGTATTTT. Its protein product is CASLPAVGADTQYF.

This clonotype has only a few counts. The CDR3 DNA reads TGTGCCAGCAGCTTATCGGGGATCCAAGAGACCCAGTACTTC. Protein sequence: CASSLSGIQETQYF. This sequence joins TRBV7-2 and TRBJ2-1; possible D gene TRBD2, 5 bases. The assigned J gene may be wrong: the sequence end matches TRBJ2-5 better. The germline gives CDR1 SGHTA, CDR2 FQGNSA. The CDR3 extends over 14 amino acids.

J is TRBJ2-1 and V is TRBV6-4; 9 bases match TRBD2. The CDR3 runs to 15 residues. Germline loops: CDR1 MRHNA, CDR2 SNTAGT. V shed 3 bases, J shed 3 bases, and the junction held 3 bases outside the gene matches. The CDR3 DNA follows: TGTGCCAGCAGTGAGACTAGCGGAAACTACAATGAGCAGTTCTTC. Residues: CASSETSGNYNEQFF.

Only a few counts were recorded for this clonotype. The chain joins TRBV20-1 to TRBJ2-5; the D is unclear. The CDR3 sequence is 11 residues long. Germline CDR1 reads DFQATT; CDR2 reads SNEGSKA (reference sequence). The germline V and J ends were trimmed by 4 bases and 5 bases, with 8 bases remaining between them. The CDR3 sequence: CSATPGETQYF. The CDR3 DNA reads TGCAGTGCTACCCCGGGTGAGACCCAGTACTTC.

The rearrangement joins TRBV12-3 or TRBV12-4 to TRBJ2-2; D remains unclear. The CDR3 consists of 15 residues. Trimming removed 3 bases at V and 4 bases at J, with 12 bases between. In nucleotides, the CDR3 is TGTGCCAGCAGTTTCGGGCGGCAAATCACCGGGGAGCTGTTTTTT. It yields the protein CASSFGRQITGELFF.

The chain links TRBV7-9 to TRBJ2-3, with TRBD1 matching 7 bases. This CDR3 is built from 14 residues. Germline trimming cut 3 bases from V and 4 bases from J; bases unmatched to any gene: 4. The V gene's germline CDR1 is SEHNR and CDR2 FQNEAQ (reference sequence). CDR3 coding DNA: TGTGCCAGCAGCTTTGGTGGACAGGCAGATACGCAGTATTTT. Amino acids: CASSFGGQADTQYF.